A single sample gave rise to the 5 T cell receptor beta chains below, sequenced in a study of T cell repertoires in cytomegalovirus infection. MiXCR, run by TCRdb on the reads, gives a single entry per CDR3 protein. The top ten hold around 13% of the sample, which has about 770,000 distinct CDR3 sequences, under 35% seen once. Their cognate antigens are unknown. This specimen consisted of cultured CD8+ T cells from PBMCs, obtained from culture after CMV antigen stimulation. The origin of the receptors is a human donor in good health (CMV status not recorded). Some clones in this sample may be carry-over from other donors' samples.

This sequence joins TRBV6-6 and TRBJ2-7, with D perhaps TRBD2 (6 bases). Trimming pared 3 bases from V and 1 base from J, leaving 13 bases between. CDR3 size: 15 residues. Germline CDR1 and CDR2: MNHNY and SVGAGI (reference sequence). CDR3 loop: CASSYKWGDSYEQYF. In nucleotides, the CDR3 is TGTGCCAGCAGTTATAAATGGGGGGATTCCTACGAGCAGTACTTC.

This clonotype was detected only a few times. CDR3 in DNA: TGTGCCAGCAGATACAGGAACACTGAAGCTTTCTTT. Its protein is CASRYRNTEAFF. This chain links TRBV11-1 with TRBJ1-1, with unresolved D. The CDR3 totals 12 residues. The germline V gene has CDR1 SGHAT and CDR2 FQDESV (reference sequence). Trimming shortened V by 6 bases and J by 1 base, and 6 bases separated the two germline ends.

This clonotype showed up just a few times. V gene TRBV12-5 combines with J gene TRBJ1-2; unclear D gene. Trimming took off 0 bases at V and 7 bases at J, with 9 bases between the two ends. The CDR3 consists of 13 residues. CDR1 is LGHNT and CDR2 is FRNRAP in the germline V gene. CDR3: CASGLVPEGGYTF. For the CDR3, the DNA is TGTGCTAGTGGTTTGGTACCCGAGGGTGGCTACACCTTC.

The V gene is TRBV2, the J gene TRBJ2-7; tentative D call: TRBD1 (6 bases). This CDR3 comprises 17 residues. The V gene's germline CDR1 is SNHLY and CDR2 FYNNEI. V was trimmed by 1 base and J by 5 bases, leaving 21 bases between them. CDR3: CASSEEAGARAFNEQYV. The DNA for the CDR3 is TGTGCCAGCAGTGAAGAAGCAGGGGCCCGCGCGTTCAACGAGCAGTACGTC.

This clonotype appeared a few times. The V gene is TRBV28, the J gene TRBJ2-7, with D perhaps TRBD1 (6 bases). Germline V gene lookup returns CDR1 MDHEN and CDR2 SYDVKM. V dropped 2 bases and J dropped 6 bases, with 14 bases sitting between them. This CDR3 has 14 residues. CDR3 loop: CASSLTGLTGEQYV. CDR3 bases: TGTGCCAGCAGTTTAACAGGGCTAACGGGCGAGCAGTACGTC.